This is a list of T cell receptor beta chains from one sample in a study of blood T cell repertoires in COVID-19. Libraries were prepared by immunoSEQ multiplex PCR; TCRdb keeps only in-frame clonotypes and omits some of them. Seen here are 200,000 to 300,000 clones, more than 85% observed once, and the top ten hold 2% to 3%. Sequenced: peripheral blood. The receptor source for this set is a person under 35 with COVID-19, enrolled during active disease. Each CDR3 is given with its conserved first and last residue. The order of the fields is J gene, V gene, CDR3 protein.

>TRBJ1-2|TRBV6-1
CASSEEPSVGVYGYTF
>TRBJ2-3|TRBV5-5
CASSSGLAGASDTQYF
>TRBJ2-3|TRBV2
CASTILASSTDTQYF
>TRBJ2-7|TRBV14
CASSQEIWGTVTYEQYF
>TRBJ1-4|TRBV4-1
CASSLRTGGTATNEKLFF
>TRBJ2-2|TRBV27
CASSLRRTRGTGELFF
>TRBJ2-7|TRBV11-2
CASSPMIGVYEQYF
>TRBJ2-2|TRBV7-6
CASSLVPQAGINTGELFF
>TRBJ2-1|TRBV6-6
CASSLRASGPSVGNNEQFF
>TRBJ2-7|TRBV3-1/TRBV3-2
CASSQVKGEQYF
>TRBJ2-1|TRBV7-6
CASSPFPTGSHNEQFF
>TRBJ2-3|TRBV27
CASSGTPNPTDTQYF
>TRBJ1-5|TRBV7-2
CASSLGALSHSNQPQHF
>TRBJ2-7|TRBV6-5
CATGTGLEQYF
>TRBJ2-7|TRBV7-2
CASSRTSGSVSYEQYF
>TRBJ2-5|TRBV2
CASREGGEETQYF
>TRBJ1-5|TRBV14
CASSQEGTGAKQPQHF
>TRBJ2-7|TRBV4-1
CASSQSLTGYEQYF
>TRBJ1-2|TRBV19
CASSDGTNYGYTF
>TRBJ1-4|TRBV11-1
CASSQTTNEKLFF
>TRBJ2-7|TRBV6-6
CASSYYDSSYEQYF
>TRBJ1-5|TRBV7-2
CASSLVTGRYSNQPQHF
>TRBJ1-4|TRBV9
CASSQRQGPTNEKLFF
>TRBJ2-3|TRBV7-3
CASSPTSGNTDTQYF
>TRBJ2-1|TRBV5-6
CASLGTGYNEQFF
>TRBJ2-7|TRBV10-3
CAASGGSSYEQYF